This TCR beta chain was found in a study of T cell clonotyping in hematopoietic cell transplantation. About the research overall: Recipient samples before transplant were obtained post-cytoreduction. Study-wide results and limits: Recipient TCR diversity dropped after transplant; expanded clonotypes rose from day 30 to 180.

The time point denotes: recipient sample about 28 days before transplant, after cytoreduction. Recipients were bled about 28 days pretransplant and at posttransplant days 30, 100, 180. The germline V gene has CDR1 SGHVS and CDR2 FNYEAQ. Trimming removed 2 bases at V and 8 bases at J, with 14 bases between. This CDR3 comprises 14 residues. The table came from immunoSEQ multiplex PCR; TCRdb's copy has only in-frame clones and leaves some out. This sample has 8,500 to 14,000 clones, with 92% found just once. As regards this clone: Its antigen is not known.

This specimen consisted of peripheral blood mononuclear cells, obtained before stem cell transplant. This TCR was recovered from a woman in her thirties or forties with acute myeloid leukemia. Some clones in this sample may be carry-over from other donors' samples. The chain links TRBV7-6 to TRBJ2-3, with D possibly being TRBD2 (5 bases). The CDR3 sequence: CASSLTPTGGTQYF. The CDR3 coding sequence is TGTGCCAGCAGCTTAACGCCTACCGGAGGTACGCAGTATTTT.